This T cell receptor (beta chain) was observed in a study of T cell responses to AZD1222 COVID-19 vaccine (dated by TCRdb to the early 2020s). A note on the overall study: AZD1222 recipients whose second dose came at about 4 weeks and those whose second dose came at about 12 weeks were combined into one group, since spike-specific TCR depth and breadth did not differ between the two schedules. TCR sequencing covered 233 trial participants: about 210 given two doses of AZD1222 and around 25 given two doses of MenACWY control vaccine. Enrollment into the trials was organized by age into subgroups of 18-55, 56-69 and 70-plus years, and those subgroups contained approximately 150, 30 and 60 TCR-sequenced participants, respectively. Results the study describes overall, beyond this receptor: A significant rise in spike-specific TCR breadth and depth was observed after two AZD1222 doses relative to day 0 and relative to MenACWY recipients. Reportedly, almost half of the unique spike-specific TCRs recognized epitopes lying outside the regions that are mutated in the B.1.351 and B.1.1.7 variants. The vaccine-associated CD4 TCRs covered the entire spike protein, and the dominant responses fell in regions 160-218 and 743-854. Participants were mostly white British and included more females than males, and it was suggested by the authors that clonal diversity may have been underestimated. Conclusions about previously exposed vaccinees are limited because only a handful of AZD1222 recipients were SARS-CoV-2 seropositive at baseline. Because no day 14 peak-response samples were available, the repertoires could be characterized only after the peak T cell response. In the small 56-69-year group, the increase in depth fell short of significance, most likely because of low power.

The germline V gene provides CDR1 MNHEY and CDR2 SVGAGI. The junction shows trimming of 7 bases on V and 0 bases on J, plus 13 bases between the germline ends. CDR3 length: 15 amino acids, cysteine to phenylalanine. The only DNA kept is the CDR3, 45 bases in frame from the first base. The CDR3 regions of human TCRbeta chains were analyzed by immunosequencing. On the study's bioinformatics: TCRs in the repertoires were compared against a reference library of SARS-CoV-2-specific TCRs that had been generated with the MIRA antigen-specificity platform. Breadth meant the fraction of unique TCRs that were SARS-CoV-2-associated, whereas depth meant the fraction of total T cells that were SARS-CoV-2-associated. Using the MIRA data, each spike-specific TCR was mapped to the spike region that the TCR reacts to and placed in a CD4 or CD8 class. Log10-transformed breadth and depth values were compared by one-way ANOVA with Sidak's multiple comparisons tests. TCRdb stores this immuneACCESS table with in-frame sequences only. Part of the clones is absent; in the studies checked, under half of the shortfall reflects unresolved V genes, and no reason is known for the rest. V and J calls and clone size are copied from that table; D and trimming were computed from the DNA. The sample profile shows roughly 150,000 clones; around 91% of them were found once. The ten largest account for 6.9% of the sample.

The label giving this sample's time point can be read as: baseline before first vaccination. Vaccinee samples were obtained from the UK trials COV001 and COV002, which included a single-blind randomized controlled phase 2/3 trial of AZD1222 (ChAdOx1 nCoV-19) in healthy adults. For TCRbeta chain sequencing, PBMC samples were collected from trial participants at day 0 and at day 28 after the second dose. A remark on this clone: No cognate antigen has been identified for it. Base quality data are lacking; no much larger clone is found one base away.

This clonotype originated in an adult in good health. This specimen consisted of peripheral blood, obtained on day 0 of AZD1222 vaccination. This chain is built from TRBV6-5 and TRBJ2-1, and possibly TRBD1, on 6 matching bases. CDR3 sequence: CASTRADSSYNEQFF. The DNA reads as follows: TGTGCCAGCACTAGAGCGGACAGCTCCTACAATGAGCAGTTCTTC.